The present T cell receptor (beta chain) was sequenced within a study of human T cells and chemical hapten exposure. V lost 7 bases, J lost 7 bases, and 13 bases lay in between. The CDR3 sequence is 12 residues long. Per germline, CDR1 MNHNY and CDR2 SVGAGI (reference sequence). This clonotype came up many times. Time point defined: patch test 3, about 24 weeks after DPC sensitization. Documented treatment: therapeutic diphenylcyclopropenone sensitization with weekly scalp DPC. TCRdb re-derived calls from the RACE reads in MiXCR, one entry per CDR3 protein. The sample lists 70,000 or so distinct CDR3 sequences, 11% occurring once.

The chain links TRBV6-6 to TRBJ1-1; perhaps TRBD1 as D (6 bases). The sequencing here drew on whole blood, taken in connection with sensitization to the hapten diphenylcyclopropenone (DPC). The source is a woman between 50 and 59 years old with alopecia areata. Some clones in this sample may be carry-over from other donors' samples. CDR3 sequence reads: CASTGDGFEAFF. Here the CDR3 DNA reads TGTGCCAGCACAGGGGACGGATTTGAAGCTTTCTTT.